This T cell receptor (beta chain) was profiled in a study of regulatory T cells in long-lasting Graves disease. Documented time point: newly diagnosed GD, antithyroid drugs for less than 3 months. PBMCs provided the RNA from which the TCR library was made. The sample holds a few counts of this clonotype. Trimming pared 8 bases from V and 1 base from J, leaving 5 bases between. The CDR3 has 11 amino acids. The V gene's germline CDR1 is SNHLY and CDR2 FYNNEI. Researchers made TCR beta libraries by using iRepertoire HTBI primers and running Arm-PCR on CDR3 regions. TCRdb reanalysed the multiplex PCR reads using MiXCR and keeps one entry per CDR3 protein. The sample has 550,000 to 600,000 distinct CDR3 sequences; more than 15% are singletons. In addition, the sample was reused for a study of T cells in Graves' hyperthyroidism and ophthalmopathy. From that report: Model output signaled ophthalmopathy a median roughly 6.5 months ahead of onset.

The chain carries TRBV2 and TRBJ2-5; D unclear. This clonotype originated in a man between 18 and 29 years old with Graves disease. The material sequenced was peripheral blood mononuclear cells (PBMCs), taken at new diagnosis, from a patient treated with antithyroid drugs. CDR3 in DNA: TGTGCCAGCTTGGCCCAAGAGACCCAGTACTTC. Translation: CASLAQETQYF.